The sequence of this T cell receptor beta chain was determined in a study of blood T cell repertoires in COVID-19. Overall study: Samples representing acute and convalescent COVID-19 were sourced from the United States, Italy and Spain. Sources were T cells, B-cell-depleted T cells, or PBMCs; the material itself was cDNA or gDNA.

The germline V gene has CDR1 KGHSH and CDR2 LQKENI. V gave up 3 bases and J gave up 4 bases, with 5 bases separating them. The CDR3 totals 12 residues. Method: immunoSEQ multiplex PCR; TCRdb's copy keeps in-frame clones and lacks some. The repertoire holds more than 200,000 clones, with around 84% as singletons. Participants spanned ages roughly 18 to 90 years and resided in roughly 22 US areas. The origin of this receptor is a woman in her forties or fifties who had recovered from COVID-19. The source material was PBMCs or T cells enriched from blood (not recorded which). The chain combines TRBV18 with TRBJ2-3; unclear D gene. This CDR3 is CASSPIPDTQYF. The CDR3 nucleotides are TGTGCCAGCTCACCTATTCCAGATACGCAGTATTTT.